The 16 T cell receptor beta chains below come from one sample, sequenced in a study of shared clonotypes between healthy human individuals (dated by TCRdb to 2019 to 2021). The library relied on the immunoSEQ multiplex PCR assay. The immuneACCESS repertoire file appears here via TCRdb, limited to in-frame rearrangements. These files lack a portion of the clones; in checked studies, under half of the deficit traces to unresolved V genes, and the cause of the others is not known. The sample table contains around 620,000 clones; only one count was recorded for roughly 95% of them. Jointly, the top ten make up approximately 0.11% of the sample. CD8 naive samples consisted of CD45RO-negative cells that were positively selected for CCR7, yielding a CD45RA+CCR7+ population without TemRA cells. Input material: naive CD8+ T cells sorted from blood. This sample's cell subset or site label indicates: CD45RA+CCR7+. These receptors came from a young woman in good health.

This chain joins TRBV6-5 and TRBJ1-3; no definite D call. V was cut by 0 bases and J by 6 bases, with 9 bases left in between. The CDR3 is 14 residues long. Germline values: CDR1 MNHEY, CDR2 SVGAGI. Here the CDR3 DNA reads TGTGCCAGCAGTTACTCGGAAGGGTTAAACACCATATATTTT. This translates into CASSYSEGLNTIYF.

This clone has just one count. This chain links TRBV27 with TRBJ2-7; 7 positions match TRBD2. CDR1 and CDR2 from the germline V gene are MNHEY and SMNVEV (reference sequence). J lost 4 bases, V lost 3 bases, and 6 bases had no gene match. The CDR3 has 14 amino acids. The CDR3 DNA reads as TGTGCCAGCAGTTTCAAAGGGAGGGGATACGAGCAGTACTTC. It yields the protein CASSFKGRGYEQYF.

The gene calls are TRBV27 and TRBJ1-5; the D gene is possibly TRBD1 (6 bases). The CDR3 covers 14 residues. Germline CDR1 reads MNHEY; CDR2 reads SMNVEV (reference sequence). Trimming pared 1 base from V and 5 bases from J, leaving 9 bases between. The CDR3 DNA sequence: TGTGCCAGCAGTTTATTAGGGGGTCATCAGCCCCAGCATTTT. Protein: CASSLLGGHQPQHF.

The chain couples TRBV27 to TRBJ2-5; no definite D call. Looked up from germline, CDR1 is MNHEY and CDR2 is SMNVEV (reference sequence). The V gene lost 1 base and the J gene lost 2 bases, with 23 bases spanning the gap. This CDR3 is built from 19 residues. This chain's CDR3 is CASSLFPLVSSADQETQYF. For the CDR3, the DNA is TGTGCCAGCAGTTTATTTCCTTTGGTTTCGTCTGCGGATCAAGAGACCCAGTACTTC.

This chain uses TRBV28 with TRBJ1-1, with a possible D match to TRBD1 (5 bases). CDR1 and CDR2 (germline): MDHEN, SYDVKM. The CDR3 is made up of 14 amino acids. Trimming took off 8 bases at V and 3 bases at J, with 16 bases between the two ends. The chain's CDR3 is CASVQGDGYTEAFF. Written as DNA, the CDR3 is TGTGCCAGCGTGCAAGGGGACGGTTACACTGAAGCTTTCTTT. Combining the CDR3 with reference TRBV28 and TRBJ1-1 gives the whole variable domain DVKVTQSSRYLVKRTGEKVFLECVQDMDHENMFWYRQDPGLGLRLIYFSYDVKMKEKGDIPEGYSVSREKKERFSLILESASTNQTSMYLCASVQGDGYTEAFFGQGTRLTVV.

This chain's CDR3 is CASSKQGSSYEQYF. CDR3 bases: TGTGCCAGTAGTAAACAGGGGAGCTCCTACGAGCAGTACTTC. This chain joins TRBV19 and TRBJ2-7; 7 bases match TRBD1. Trimming at V came to 4 bases and at J to 0 bases, leaving 3 bases not matched to a gene. The CDR3 extends over 14 amino acids. Germline CDR1 LNHDA, CDR2 SQIVND (reference sequence).

The V call is TRBV29-1, the J call TRBJ1-1; TRBD1 might be the D (5 bases). The CDR3 has 14 amino acids. V was cut by 7 bases and J by 8 bases, with 23 bases left in between. Per the germline V gene, CDR1 is SQVTM and CDR2 is ANQGSEA. As DNA, the CDR3 is TGCAGCGCTGGGGGGACGGCTCGAGCTGACGAAGCTTTCTTT. Translating gives CSAGGTARADEAFF.

J is TRBJ1-5 and V is TRBV15; no definite D call. Germline V CDR1 and CDR2: LNHNV, YYDKDF (reference sequence). Trimming left V 1 base short and J 3 bases short, with 10 bases between. This CDR3 has 15 amino acids. Here the CDR3 reads CATSRGKGNNQPQHF. The CDR3 bases are TGTGCCACCAGCAGAGGGAAGGGTAACAATCAGCCCCAGCATTTT.

The V call is TRBV19, the J call TRBJ2-7; TRBD2 matches at 7 bases. This CDR3 has 13 residues. The V gene end was trimmed by 3 bases and the J gene end by 3 bases; junction bases not matched to a gene: 2. CDR1 and CDR2 from the germline V gene are LNHDA and SQIVND (reference sequence). The CDR3: CASSIQRDYEQYF. Written as DNA, the CDR3 is TGTGCCAGTAGTATCCAGCGGGACTACGAGCAGTACTTC.

This clone was seen a single time. The chain has TRBV27 and TRBJ1-5; 12 bases are shared with TRBD1. The CDR3 covers 15 residues. The junction had 3 bases not matched to a gene; V was cut back by 5 bases and J by 4 bases. Germline CDR1 MNHEY, CDR2 SMNVEV (reference sequence). The DNA of the CDR3 is TGTGCCAGCAGTCCGGGACAGGGGGCTAATCAGCCCCAGCATTTT. Its protein product is CASSPGQGANQPQHF.

The rearrangement joins TRBV19 to TRBJ2-7, with TRBD2 identical over 13 bases. V lost 4 bases, J lost 0 bases, and 9 bases stayed unmatched. Germline CDR1 is LNHDA and CDR2 is SQIVND (reference sequence). The CDR3 sequence is 18 residues long. Written as DNA, the CDR3 is TGTGCCAGTAGTACGAGACTAGCGGGAGGCCGCAGCTCCTACGAGCAGTACTTC. Translation: CASSTRLAGGRSSYEQYF.

The chain employs TRBV4-1 and TRBJ2-7, with D unresolved. CDR1 and CDR2 from the germline V gene are MGHRA and YSYEKL. The CDR3 is made up of 14 amino acids. With 1 base removed from V and 4 bases from J, the gap between germline ends came to 11 bases. This CDR3 is CASSQVRSGYEQYF. In DNA form, the CDR3 reads TGCGCCAGCAGCCAAGTTCGAAGTGGTTACGAGCAGTACTTC.

The chain recombines TRBV27 with TRBJ2-7, with D possibly TRBD2 on 6 matching bases. Germline assignment: CDR1 MNHEY and CDR2 SMNVEV (reference sequence). The ends were cut back, 5 bases at V and 4 bases at J, with 21 bases in the middle. The CDR3 is made up of 16 amino acids. The CDR3 loop is CASSPSSGEDPYEQYF. As DNA, the CDR3 is TGTGCCAGCAGTCCCTCTAGTGGGGAGGACCCATACGAGCAGTACTTC.

J is TRBJ2-7 and V is TRBV4-2; TRBD2 matches at 8 bases. The CDR3 has 15 amino acids. J lost 2 bases, V lost 0 bases, and 3 bases had no gene match. Germline assignment: CDR1 LGHNA and CDR2 YNFKEQ. The CDR3 sequence: CASSQDRGGTYEQYF. CDR3 DNA: TGTGCCAGCAGCCAAGATCGGGGGGGGACCTACGAGCAGTACTTC.

V usage is TRBV28 and J usage is TRBJ2-7; no firm D call. This CDR3 contains 12 residues. V was cut by 1 base and J by 7 bases, with 8 bases left in between. Germline CDR1 MDHEN, CDR2 SYDVKM. For the CDR3, the DNA is TGTGCCAGCAGTTTATCCCCCAGGGAGCAGTACTTC. Translating gives CASSLSPREQYF.

The rearrangement joins TRBV10-2 to TRBJ1-1; a possible D gene is TRBD1 (6 bases). Trimming shortened V by 10 bases and J by 6 bases, and 27 bases separated the two germline ends. Germline V gives CDR1 WSHSY, CDR2 SAAADI. The CDR3 spans 16 residues. The CDR3 is CATDQGMTGYPPEAFF. CDR3 nucleotide sequence: TGCGCCACCGATCAGGGCATGACAGGTTATCCTCCTGAAGCTTTCTTT.